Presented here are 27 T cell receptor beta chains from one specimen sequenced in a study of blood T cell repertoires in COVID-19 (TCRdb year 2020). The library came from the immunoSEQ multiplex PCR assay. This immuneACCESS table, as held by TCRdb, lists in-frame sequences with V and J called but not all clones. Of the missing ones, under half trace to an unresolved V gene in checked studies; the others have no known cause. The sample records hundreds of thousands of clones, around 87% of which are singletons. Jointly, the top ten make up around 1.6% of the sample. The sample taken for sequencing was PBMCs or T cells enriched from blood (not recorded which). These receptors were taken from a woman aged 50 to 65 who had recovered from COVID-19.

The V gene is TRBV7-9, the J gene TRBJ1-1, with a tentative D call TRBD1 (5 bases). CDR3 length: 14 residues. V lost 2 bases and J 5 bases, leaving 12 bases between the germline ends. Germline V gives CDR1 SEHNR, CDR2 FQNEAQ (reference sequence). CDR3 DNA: TGTGCCAGCAGCTTAATCGGGGGAGGGACTGAAGCTTTCTTT. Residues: CASSLIGGGTEAFF.

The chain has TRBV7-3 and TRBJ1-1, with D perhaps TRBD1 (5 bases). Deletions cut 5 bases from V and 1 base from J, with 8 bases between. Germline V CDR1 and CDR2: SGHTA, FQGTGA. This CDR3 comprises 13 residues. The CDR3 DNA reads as TGTGCCAGCAGCCTTCAGGGGAACACTGAAGCTTTCTTT. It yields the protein CASSLQGNTEAFF.

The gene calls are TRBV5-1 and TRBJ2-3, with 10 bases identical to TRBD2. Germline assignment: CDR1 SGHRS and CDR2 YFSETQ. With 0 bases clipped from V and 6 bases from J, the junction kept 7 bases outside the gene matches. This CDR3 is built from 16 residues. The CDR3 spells CASSLEPSGSGDTQYF. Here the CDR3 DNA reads TGCGCCAGCAGCTTGGAACCTAGCGGGAGTGGTGATACGCAGTATTTT. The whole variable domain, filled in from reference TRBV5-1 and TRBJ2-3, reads KAGVTQTPRYLIKTRGQQVTLSCSPISGHRSVSWYQQTPGQGLQFLFEYFSETQRNKGNFPGRFSGRQFSNSRSEMNVSTLELGDSALYLCASSLEPSGSGDTQYFGPGTRLTVL.

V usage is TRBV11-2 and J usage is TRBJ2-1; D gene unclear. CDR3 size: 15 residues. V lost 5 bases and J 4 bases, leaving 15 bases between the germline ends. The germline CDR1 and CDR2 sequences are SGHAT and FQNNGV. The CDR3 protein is CASSRLEGVYNEQFF. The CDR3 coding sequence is TGTGCCAGCAGCCGGCTCGAAGGAGTTTACAATGAGCAGTTCTTC.

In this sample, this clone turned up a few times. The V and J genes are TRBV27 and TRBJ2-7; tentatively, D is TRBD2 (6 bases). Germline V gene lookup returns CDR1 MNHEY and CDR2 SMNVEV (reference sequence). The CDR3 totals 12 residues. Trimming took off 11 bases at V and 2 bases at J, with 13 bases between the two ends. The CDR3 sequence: CAAGRPTYEQYF. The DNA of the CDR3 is TGTGCCGCGGGGAGACCTACCTACGAGCAGTACTTC.

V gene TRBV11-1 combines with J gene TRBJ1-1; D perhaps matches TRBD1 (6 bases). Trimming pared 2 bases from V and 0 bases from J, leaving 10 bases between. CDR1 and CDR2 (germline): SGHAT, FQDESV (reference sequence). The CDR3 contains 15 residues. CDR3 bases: TGTGCCAGCAGCTTACGTGGACAGCTGAACACTGAAGCTTTCTTT. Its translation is CASSLRGQLNTEAFF.

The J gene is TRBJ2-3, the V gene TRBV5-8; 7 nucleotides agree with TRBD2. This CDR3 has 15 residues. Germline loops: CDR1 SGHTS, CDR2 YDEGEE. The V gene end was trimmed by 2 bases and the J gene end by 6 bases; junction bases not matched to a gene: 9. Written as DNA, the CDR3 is TGTGCCAGCAGCTTATTCGCGGGAGTTTACGATACGCAGTATTTT. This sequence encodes CASSLFAGVYDTQYF.

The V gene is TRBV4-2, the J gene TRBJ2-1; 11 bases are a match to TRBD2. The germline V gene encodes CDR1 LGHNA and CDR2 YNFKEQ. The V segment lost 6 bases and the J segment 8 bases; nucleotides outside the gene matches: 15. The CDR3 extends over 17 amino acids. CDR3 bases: TGTGCCAGCAGACGAACTCCTTCTAGCGGGAGGCGGGATGAGCAGTTCTTC. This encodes CASRRTPSSGRRDEQFF.

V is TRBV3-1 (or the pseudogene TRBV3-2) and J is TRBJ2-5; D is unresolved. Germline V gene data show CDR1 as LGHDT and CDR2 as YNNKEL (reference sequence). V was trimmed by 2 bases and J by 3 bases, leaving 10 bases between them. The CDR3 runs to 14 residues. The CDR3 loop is CASSQLEPKETQYF. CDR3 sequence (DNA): TGTGCCAGCAGCCAACTCGAGCCCAAAGAGACCCAGTACTTC.

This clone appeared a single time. In DNA form, the CDR3 reads TGTGCCAGCAGCGTAGCAATGGGAGCTGAAGCTTTCTTT. Protein product: CASSVAMGAEAFF. The chain carries TRBV9 and TRBJ1-1; no reliable D call. The germline CDR1 and CDR2 sequences are SGDLS and YYNGEE. CDR3 length equals 13 residues. Between the trimmed V and J ends, which lost 0 bases and 6 bases, there was a span of 9 bases.

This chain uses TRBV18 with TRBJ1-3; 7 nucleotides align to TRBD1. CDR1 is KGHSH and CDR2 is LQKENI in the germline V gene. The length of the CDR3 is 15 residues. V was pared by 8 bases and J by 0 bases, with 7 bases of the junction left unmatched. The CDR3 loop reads CASTTGTVSGNTIYF. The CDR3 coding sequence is TGTGCCAGCACGACCGGGACAGTCTCTGGAAACACCATATATTTT.

The CDR3 loop reads CASSRVRDGPGPGNTIYF. The CDR3, as DNA: TGTGCCAGCAGCAGGGTGCGGGACGGGCCGGGACCTGGAAACACCATATATTTT. The chain recombines TRBV9 with TRBJ1-3; D possibly corresponds to TRBD1 (5 bases). Trimming took off 4 bases at V and 2 bases at J, with 22 bases between the two ends. The CDR3 contains 18 residues. Per the germline V gene, CDR1 is SGDLS and CDR2 is YYNGEE.

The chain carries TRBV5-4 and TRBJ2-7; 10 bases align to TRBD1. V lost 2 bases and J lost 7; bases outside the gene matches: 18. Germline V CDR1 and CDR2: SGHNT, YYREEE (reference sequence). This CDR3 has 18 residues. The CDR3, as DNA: TGTGCCAGCAGCTTTAGGACCTCCGGGACAGGGGTGATTCGTGAGCAGTACTTC. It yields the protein CASSFRTSGTGVIREQYF.

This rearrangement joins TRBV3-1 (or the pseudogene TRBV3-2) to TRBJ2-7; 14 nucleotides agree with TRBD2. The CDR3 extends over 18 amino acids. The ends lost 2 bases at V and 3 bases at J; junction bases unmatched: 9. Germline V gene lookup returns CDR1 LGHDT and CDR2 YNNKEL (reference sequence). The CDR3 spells CASSQPGTSGSLGYEQYF. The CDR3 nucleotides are TGTGCCAGCAGCCAACCCGGGACTAGCGGGAGTTTGGGCTACGAGCAGTACTTC.

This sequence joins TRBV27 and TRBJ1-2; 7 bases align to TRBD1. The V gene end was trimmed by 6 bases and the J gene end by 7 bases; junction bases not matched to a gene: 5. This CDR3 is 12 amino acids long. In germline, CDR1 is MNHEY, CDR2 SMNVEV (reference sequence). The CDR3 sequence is CASREGALGYTF. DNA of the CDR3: TGTGCCAGCAGGGAGGGGGCGCTTGGCTACACCTTC.

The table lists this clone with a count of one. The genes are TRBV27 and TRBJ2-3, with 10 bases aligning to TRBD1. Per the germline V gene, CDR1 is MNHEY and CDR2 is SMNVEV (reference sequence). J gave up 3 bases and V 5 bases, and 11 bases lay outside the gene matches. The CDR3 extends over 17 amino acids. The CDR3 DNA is TGTGCCAGCAGTCAAGATCCGGGACAGGGGAGGACAGATACGCAGTATTTT. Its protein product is CASSQDPGQGRTDTQYF.

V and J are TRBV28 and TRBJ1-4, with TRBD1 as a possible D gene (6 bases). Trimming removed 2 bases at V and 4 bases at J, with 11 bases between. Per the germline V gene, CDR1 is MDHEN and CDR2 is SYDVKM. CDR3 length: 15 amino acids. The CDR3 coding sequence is TGTGCCAGCAGTTTAGCGACAGGTCTTAATGAAAAACTGTTTTTT. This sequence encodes CASSLATGLNEKLFF.

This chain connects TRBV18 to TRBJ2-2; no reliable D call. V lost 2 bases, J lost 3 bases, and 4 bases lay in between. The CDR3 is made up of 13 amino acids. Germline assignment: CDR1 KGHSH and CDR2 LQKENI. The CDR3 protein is CASSPSDTGELFF. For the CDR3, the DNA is TGTGCCAGCTCACCATCGGACACCGGGGAGCTGTTTTTT.

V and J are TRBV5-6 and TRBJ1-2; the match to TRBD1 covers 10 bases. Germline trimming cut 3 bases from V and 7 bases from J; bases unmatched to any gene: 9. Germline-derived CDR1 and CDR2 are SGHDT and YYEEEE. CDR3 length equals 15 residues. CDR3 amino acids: CASSYPLGQGSGYTF. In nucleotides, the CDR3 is TGTGCCAGCAGCTATCCCCTGGGACAGGGGAGTGGCTACACCTTC.

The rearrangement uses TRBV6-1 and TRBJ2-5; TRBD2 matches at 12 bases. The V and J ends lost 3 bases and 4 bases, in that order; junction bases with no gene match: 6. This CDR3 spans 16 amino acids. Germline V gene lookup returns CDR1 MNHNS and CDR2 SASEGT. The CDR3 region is CASSDFGTSGLETQYF. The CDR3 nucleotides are TGTGCCAGCAGTGACTTCGGGACTAGCGGGTTAGAGACCCAGTACTTC.

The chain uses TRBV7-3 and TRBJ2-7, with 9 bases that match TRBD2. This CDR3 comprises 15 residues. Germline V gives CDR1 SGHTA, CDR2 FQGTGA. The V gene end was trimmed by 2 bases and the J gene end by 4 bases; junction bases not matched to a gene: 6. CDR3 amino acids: CASSLGSSGMYEQYF. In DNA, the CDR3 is TGTGCCAGCAGCTTAGGGTCTAGCGGGATGTACGAGCAGTACTTC.

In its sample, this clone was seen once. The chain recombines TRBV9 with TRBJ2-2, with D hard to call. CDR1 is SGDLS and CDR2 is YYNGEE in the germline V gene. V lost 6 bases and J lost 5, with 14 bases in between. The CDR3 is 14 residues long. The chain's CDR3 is CASNRGQRTGELFF. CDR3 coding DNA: TGTGCCAGCAATCGTGGCCAGAGGACCGGGGAGCTGTTTTTT. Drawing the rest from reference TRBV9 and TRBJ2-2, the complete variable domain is DSGVTQTPKHLITATGQRVTLRCSPRSGDLSVYWYQQSLDQGLQFLIQYYNGEERAKGNILERFSAQQFPDLHSELNLSSLELGDSALYFCASNRGQRTGELFFGEGSRLTVL.

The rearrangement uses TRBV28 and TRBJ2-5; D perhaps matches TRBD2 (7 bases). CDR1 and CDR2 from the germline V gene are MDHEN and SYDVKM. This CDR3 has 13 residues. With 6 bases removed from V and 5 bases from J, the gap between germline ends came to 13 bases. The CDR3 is CASSRAGAETQYF. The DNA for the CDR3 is TGTGCCAGCAGCCGGGCGGGGGCCGAGACCCAGTACTTC.

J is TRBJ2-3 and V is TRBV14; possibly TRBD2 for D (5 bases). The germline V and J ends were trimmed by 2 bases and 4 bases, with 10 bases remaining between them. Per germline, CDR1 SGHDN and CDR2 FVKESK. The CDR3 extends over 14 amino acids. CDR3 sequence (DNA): TGTGCCAGCAGCCAACTAGCCACCGCAGATACGCAGTATTTT. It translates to CASSQLATADTQYF.

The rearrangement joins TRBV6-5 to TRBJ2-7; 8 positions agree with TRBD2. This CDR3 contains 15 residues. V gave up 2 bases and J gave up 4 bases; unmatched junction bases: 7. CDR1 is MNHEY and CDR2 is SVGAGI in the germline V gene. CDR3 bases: TGTGCCAGCAGTTACGCGGGGGGTGTAGTGTACGAGCAGTACTTC. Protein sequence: CASSYAGGVVYEQYF.

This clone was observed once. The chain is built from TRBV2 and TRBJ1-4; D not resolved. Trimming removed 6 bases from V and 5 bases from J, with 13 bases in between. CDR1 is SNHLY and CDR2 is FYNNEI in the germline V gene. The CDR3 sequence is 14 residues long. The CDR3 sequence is CASRETGSNEKLFF. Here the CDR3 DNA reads TGTGCCAGCAGAGAGACGGGTTCGAATGAAAAACTGTTTTTT.

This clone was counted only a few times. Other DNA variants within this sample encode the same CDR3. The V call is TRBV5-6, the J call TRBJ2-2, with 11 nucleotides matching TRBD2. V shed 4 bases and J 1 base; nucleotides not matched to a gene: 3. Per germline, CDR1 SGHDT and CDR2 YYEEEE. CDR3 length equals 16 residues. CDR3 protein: CASSLGLAGNTGELFF. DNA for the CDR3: TGTGCCAGCAGCCTCGGACTAGCGGGGAACACCGGGGAGCTGTTTTTT.